This record concerns one T cell receptor beta chain sequence. Its cognate antigen has yet to be identified. No clone much larger than this one lies a single base away; base qualities are absent. Amplification of TCR beta CDR3 regions was carried out from RNA transcripts. The first round of RT-PCR for the TCR CDR3 was performed with the HTBI primer set and the Qiagen OneStep RT-PCR kit. Libraries were constructed in a second round of multiplex PCR, after which size selection and purification were performed. The libraries were sequenced on an Illumina HiSeq2000 using paired-end 100 bp reads. The authors' analysis ran thus. Raw data were processed with SOAPnuke, discarding reads with adapters, uncalled bases, mean Phred below 15, or no exact constant-primer or identifier match. COPE v1.2.5 was used to merge the high-quality paired reads, and each unique nucleotide sequence was defined as a clonotype. MiTCR v1.1 was used to align clonotypes to the IMGT TRBV, TRBD and TRBJ reference segments. Analysis was restricted to V-J combinations with a frequency above 0.0001, which covered roughly 99% of repertoires. The TCS score was defined as F50 (clonal expansion) divided by E x V (chaos), with BLOSUM62-based TCRdist calculated between CDR3 peptides within each V-J. Welch's t-statistics and random forest reduced 450 to 600 V-J features to under 15, which were used in a naive Bayes classifier (R e1071). TCRdb redid the processing of the public reads, applying fastp at Q25 and MiXCR, and retained in-frame beta chains. Rows with a matching CDR3 protein are joined into one entry that keeps the most common DNA and genes. TCRdb's processing, not the authors', yielded these V and J calls. For this sample the table gives around 380,000 distinct CDR3 sequences, of which approximately 13% were detected only once. Roughly 20% of the sample goes to the ten largest clones.

The cysteine opens and the phenylalanine closes a CDR3 of 15 amino acids. The only DNA kept is the CDR3, 45 bases in frame from the first base. V and J lose 2 bases and 2 bases, and a span of 12 bases separates them. From a lookup of the germline V gene, CDR1 and CDR2 are SGHVS and FNYEAQ. Hyperthyroidism patients were aged 18 to 65 years and newly diagnosed, with disease duration of less than 2 months. Exclusion was applied to patients with uncontrolled infections, other autoimmune diseases, pregnancy or lactation. Diagnoses relied on clinical symptoms, serum thyroxine and TRAb, thyroid ultrasound and orbital computed tomography. For progressor patients, blood was drawn at the first diagnosis of hyperthyroidism, before any ophthalmopathy symptoms had appeared. Ficoll-Paque density gradient centrifugation was used to isolate PBMCs from approximately 10 ml of fresh peripheral blood. Progressor patients were initially diagnosed with Graves' hyperthyroidism and developed ophthalmopathy during follow-up. Trizol reagent was used to extract total RNA, and RNA quality was then checked on an Agilent 2100 Bioanalyzer.

This entry comes from a study of T cells in Graves' hyperthyroidism and ophthalmopathy (dated by TCRdb to between 2018 and 2021). About the investigation overall: Peripheral blood was sampled at the time of initial diagnosis, prior to any treatment. To identify distinguishing TCR V-J signatures, a discovery cohort of around 100 patients was used, comprising 43 with Graves' ophthalmopathy and some 57 with stable Graves' hyperthyroidism. Prospective prediction of ophthalmopathy was tested in an independent validation cohort of fewer than 20 hyperthyroidism patients and some 17 patients who later progressed to ophthalmopathy. The 90 or so discovery patients were randomly split 7:3 into training and test sets. The study also compared thyroid tissue and blood T-cell repertoires from roughly 6 Graves' hyperthyroidism patients. Following sampling, methimazole starting at 30 mg daily was given to hyperthyroidism patients, and high-dose intravenous methylprednisolone was given to ophthalmopathy patients. The paper describes TCR Vbeta CDR3 sequencing of 135 peripheral blood samples, made up of roughly 40 ophthalmopathy patients, 70 to 80 hyperthyroidism patients and 17 progressor patients. General conclusions and limits of the study: Sample size was not statistically predetermined, and blinding of investigators to group allocation was not performed. Blood samples also contained most of the expanded thyroid clonotypes (frequency above 0.001), which suggests that blood repertoires may reflect thyroid immune responses. During validation, the model predicted progression to ophthalmopathy a median of roughly 7.1 months ahead of onset, with almost 71% sensitivity and roughly 75% specificity. A model built on a 13 V-J signature distinguished ophthalmopathy from stable hyperthyroidism, reaching roughly 88% sensitivity and about 81% specificity in cross-validation and 80%/75% in testing.

Sequenced: blood. The V and J genes are TRBV7-6 and TRBJ1-1; a weak D assignment points to TRBD1 (6 bases agree). The receptor was isolated from a man younger than 40 with Graves' hyperthyroidism that later progressed to Graves' ophthalmopathy. The CDR3 sequence is CASSLQTTGNTEAFF. The nucleotides read TGTGCCAGCAGCTTACAGACGACAGGAAACACTGAAGCTTTCTTT.